A selection of T cell receptor beta chains follows, all from one sample in a study of chemoradiotherapy in HPV16-positive cancers. The protocol was immunoSEQ multiplex PCR, while the TCRdb copy is restricted to in-frame clones and leaves out a portion. The sample holds some 30,000 clones, approximately 80% seen once. The starting material was blood, obtained from a patient who underwent chemoradiotherapy. These receptors were taken from a human donor with HPV-associated anogenital cancer. Both conserved end residues are part of each CDR3. Each record gives: V gene, clone size, J gene, D gene, CDR3 length, CDR3 DNA, CDR3 protein. A D gene is named only where the DNA matches it firmly. Only part of the rows carry a size: once, few, many, or a class if the clone is expanded.

TRBV18	NA	TRBJ1-2	NA	12	TGTGCCAGCTCACAAGACAGGTTGGGCTACACCTTC	CASSQDRLGYTF
TRBV5-6	NA	TRBJ2-3	TRBD2	17	TGTGCCAGCAGCTTTCGGACTAGCGGGGAGTCCGTAGATACGCAGTATTTT	CASSFRTSGESVDTQYF
TRBV29-1	NA	TRBJ2-1	NA	16	TGCAGCGGACGGGAAACAGGCCTTAGCTCCTACAATGAGCAGTTCTTC	CSGRETGLSSYNEQFF
TRBV30	NA	TRBJ2-7	NA	13	TGTGCCTGGAGTGTCGGCAGGGCCTACGAGCAGTACTTC	CAWSVGRAYEQYF
TRBV27	NA	TRBJ2-7	TRBD2	17	TGTGCCAGCAGTTTTTTTGGACTAGCGGGGGGCTCCTACGAGCAGTACTTC	CASSFFGLAGGSYEQYF
TRBV19	once	TRBJ2-4	TRBD1	13	TGTGCCAGTAGTGTAGGACAGGCCTTTATTCAGTACTTC	CASSVGQAFIQYF
TRBV30	NA	TRBJ1-5	TRBD1	15	TGTGCCTTCCACAGGGGGCTAGGAATAAATCAGCCCCAGCATTTT	CAFHRGLGINQPQHF
TRBV5-1	NA	TRBJ2-3	TRBD2	15	TGCGCCAGCAGCCTGCTAGGGGCGGGGGGAGATACGCAGTATTTT	CASSLLGAGGDTQYF
TRBV2	once	TRBJ2-2	NA	15	TGTGCCAGCAAGGGAAGGCCTCTAAACACCGGGGGGCTGTTTTTT	CASKGRPLNTGGLFF
TRBV5-1	NA	TRBJ1-1	TRBD1	14	TGCGCCAGCAGCCATTGGGGACAGGGGAATGAAGCTTTCTTT	CASSHWGQGNEAFF